Given below is one T cell receptor (beta chain) in context. Its target antigen remains unknown. The reads were generated on an Illumina HiSeq 2000. TCR beta cDNA libraries were made by 5'RACE template switching that added a universal primer site and unique molecular identifiers. Priming for cDNA synthesis came from the TCR beta constant segment, and two successive PCR amplification steps followed. On the authors' methods: MIGEC was used to demultiplex reads and group the reads by UMI, and MiTCR was used to assemble and quantify clonotypes. To exclude erroneous sequences, any TCR cDNA sequence not supported by at least two reads was discarded. The tcR package was used for downstream repertoire analysis, with clonotypes matched between fractions based on CDR3 nucleotide sequence plus V segment. VDJmatch was used to annotate antigen specificity against VDJdb, with one amino acid substitution in CDR3 allowed. With the reads reprocessed by TCRdb, a single entry stands for each CDR3 protein sequence and no DNA is reported. The V and J calls reflect TCRdb's pipeline rather than the authors' work. The table for this sample shows about 380,000 distinct CDR3 sequences. Roughly 5.5% of the sample goes to the ten largest clones.

HCMV serostatus was determined by detecting HCMV-specific IgG in serum with a commercial ELISA kit. Peripheral blood mononuclear cells were isolated from blood by Ficoll density gradient centrifugation. This entry belongs to a study of T cells expressing NK-cell markers (dated by TCRdb to about 2020). Study-wide context: TCR beta-chain repertoires were profiled in sorted CD3+CD56+NKG2C+, CD3+CD56+NKG2C- and CD3+CD56-NKG2C+ T-cell subsets from fewer than 10 donors. Most of the eight sequenced donors were HCMV-seropositive and one was HCMV-seronegative. All eight donors whose samples were sequenced were randomly selected healthy volunteers, three of them men and five women. Illumina HiSeq 2000/2500, MiSeq or NextSeq was used to sequence libraries as 2 x 150 bp reads. Points the paper makes about the study in general: For roughly 6 donors, the dominant CD3+CD56+NKG2C+ clonotypes were among the top 10 CD8+ clonotypes and accounted for 1.0-7.0% of CD8+ T cells. Those dominant clonotypes were again the most abundant among CD3+CD56-NKG2C+ cells in a few donors, at about 25-60.1%. Whether the expanded NKG2C-expressing T cell clones were specific for HCMV antigens remained unclear.

CDR1 and CDR2 were assigned from the germline V gene as SGHRS and YFSETQ. The CDR3 sequence holds 19 residues, the cysteine and phenylalanine included. DNA is not recorded here. This sequence originates from a man aged 18 to 69 in good health. Sequenced material: blood T cells: a sorted CD56 or NKG2C T cell subset, CD4+ or CD8+ T cells, or bulk PBMC T cells (not recorded which). The chain joins TRBV5-1 to TRBJ2-1; TCRdb lists TRBD2, though no DNA is available to test this call. The CDR3 is CASSLIGGVRTSGYNEQFF.